These 28 T cell receptor beta chains were all obtained from the same sample, sequenced in a study of blood T cells in healthy people across ages. Next came a second PCR, run for roughly 6 to 11 cycles, which used a sample-barcoded 5' primer along with a J-beta primer mix. MiXCR was run by TCRdb on the 5' RACE reads, yielding one entry per CDR3 protein. Of 1.5 million to 2 million distinct CDR3 sequences in the sample, roughly 30% were seen once. Sequencing input: blood. The receptors derive from a woman in her twenties or thirties in good health.

This clonotype was seen repeatedly, ten times or more. The J gene is TRBJ2-7, the V gene TRBV29-1; D might be TRBD1 (6 bases). The CDR3 has 12 residues. Germline V CDR1 and CDR2: SQVTM, ANQGSEA. V lost 6 bases, J lost 0 bases, and 9 bases lay in between. This CDR3 is CSVGTNSYEQYF. The DNA for the CDR3 is TGCAGCGTGGGGACAAACTCCTACGAGCAGTACTTC.

This clonotype turned up a few times. One junction end disagrees with the germline gene, perhaps due to a read error. The V gene is TRBV2, the J gene TRBJ1-2, with D perhaps matching TRBD1 (5 bases). Germline V gives CDR1 SNHLY, CDR2 FYNNEI. The CDR3 has 15 residues. As DNA, the CDR3 is TGTGTCAGCAGTGAAACTGGGACGGACTACTATGGCTACACCTTC. This translates into CVSSETGTDYYGYTF. Full variable domain (rest looked up from reference TRBV2 and TRBJ1-2): EPEVTQTPSHQVTQMGQEVILRCVPISNHLYFYWYRQILGQKVEFLVSFYNNEISEKSEIFDDQFSVERPDGSNFTLKIRSTKLEDSAMYFCVSSETGTDYYGYTFGSGTRLTVV.

As for this clonotype: Since a much larger clone is just one base distant, this may be a read error. V and J are TRBV28 and TRBJ2-1; maybe TRBD1 (5 bases). Trimming stripped 5 bases from V and 10 bases from J, with 21 bases between. The CDR3 consists of 15 residues. Germline CDR1 reads MDHEN; CDR2 reads SYDVKM. CDR3 DNA sequence: TGTGCCAGCAGTCAACCAGGGAAAAGCTCCTACGAGCAGTTCTTC. This gives the protein CASSQPGKSSYEQFF.

The rearrangement uses TRBV24-1 and TRBJ2-2; tentative D call: TRBD1 (6 bases). The CDR3 contains 15 residues. The ends were cut back, 3 bases at V and 5 bases at J, with 12 bases in the middle. CDR1 KGHDR and CDR2 SFDVKD come from the germline V gene. CDR3 sequence (DNA): TGTGCCACCAGTGATCCCGGCAGGGGTACCGGGGAGCTGTTTTTT. This translates into CATSDPGRGTGELFF.

This chain joins TRBV5-6 and TRBJ2-3, with D possibly being TRBD1 or TRBD2 (5 bases each). V was shortened by 4 bases and J by 4 bases, with 16 bases between the two germline ends. The CDR3 length is 15 residues. Germline assignment: CDR1 SGHDT and CDR2 YYEEEE. The CDR3, as DNA: TGTGCCAGCAGCCCCCTCCGGGGCCGGTCAGATACGCAGTATTTT. It is translated as CASSPLRGRSDTQYF. Complete variable domain (other parts from reference TRBV5-6 and TRBJ2-3): DAGVTQSPTHLIKTRGQQVTLRCSPKSGHDTVSWYQQALGQGPQFIFQYYEEEERQRGNFPDRFSGHQFPNYSSELNVNALLLGDSALYLCASSPLRGRSDTQYFGPGTRLTVL.

The chain has TRBV12-3 or TRBV12-4 and TRBJ1-5; TRBD1 might be the D (5 bases). V was trimmed by 5 bases and J by 8 bases, leaving 13 bases between them. The length of the CDR3 is 13 residues. The CDR3 coding sequence is TGTGCCAGCAGTCGACTTATCAGGGAGCCCCAGCATTTT. This encodes CASSRLIREPQHF.

The chain uses TRBV29-1 and TRBJ2-1, with 7 bases identical to TRBD1. The J call is uncertain, as TRBJ2-7 better fits the DNA end. Per the germline V gene, CDR1 is SQVTM and CDR2 is ANQGSEA. The CDR3 runs 16 residues. The DNA for the CDR3 is TGCAGCGTTGGTCCACAGGGGCCCCGTTCCTACAATGAGCAGTACTTC. Translation: CSVGPQGPRSYNEQYF.

This clonotype was counted only a few times. The chain carries TRBV13 and TRBJ1-1; D call uncertain. Germline-derived CDR1 and CDR2 are PRHDT and FYEKMQ (reference sequence). The CDR3 spans 11 residues. V was pared by 4 bases and J by 11 bases, with 11 bases between. The CDR3, as DNA: TGTGCCAGCAGCTCCGAAAGAGGGGCTTTCTTT. Translating it yields CASSSERGAFF.

This clonotype appeared a few times. The chain carries TRBV12-3 or TRBV12-4 and TRBJ2-7; 11 nucleotides match TRBD1. With V trimmed by 9 bases and J by 6 bases, 7 bases remained unmatched. This CDR3 region has 13 residues. CDR3 coding DNA: TGTGCCAGTACCGGACAGGGGGCGGGCGAGCAGTACTTC. Amino acid sequence: CASTGQGAGEQYF.

This clonotype was recorded only once. A read error may be the cause here, since a much bigger clone is one base away. The conserved phenylalanine or tryptophan is not found at the CDR3 terminus, so this likely reflects a read error. The CDR3 protein is CASSLTGGSEQPQHC. The DNA for the CDR3 is TGTGCCAGCAGTCTCACCGGGGGGTCCGAGCAGCCCCAGCATTGT. The chain recombines TRBV27 with TRBJ1-5; possibly TRBD1 for D (5 bases). Germline V CDR1 and CDR2: MNHEY, SMNVEV (reference sequence). This CDR3 region has 15 residues. V gave up 5 bases and J gave up 7 bases, with 18 bases separating them.

This clonotype turned up a few times. J is TRBJ2-7 and V is TRBV29-1; no clear D gene. The CDR3 spans 11 residues. Germline CDR1 reads SQVTM; CDR2 reads ANQGSEA. The V and J ends lost 4 bases and 3 bases respectively, with 7 bases between them. This CDR3 reads CSVGSDYEQYF. Here the CDR3 DNA reads TGCAGCGTTGGGAGTGACTACGAGCAGTACTTC.

This clonotype was counted between two and nine times. The chain employs TRBV29-1 and TRBJ2-2; possibly TRBD2 for D (5 bases). Trimming took 3 bases from V and 4 from J, leaving 12 bases between them. From germline, CDR1 is SQVTM and CDR2 ANQGSEA. This CDR3 has 14 amino acids. In DNA, the CDR3 is TGCAGCGTTGACGTGGGAGTAGGCACCGGGGAGCTGTTTTTT. Protein sequence: CSVDVGVGTGELFF.

The rearrangement links TRBV7-6 to TRBJ1-1; 9 nucleotides line up with TRBD1. The CDR3 length is 15 residues. Trimming took 3 bases from V and 5 from J; bases not matched to a gene: 7. Germline loops: CDR1 SGHVS, CDR2 FNYEAQ. CDR3 region: CASSLRGQGRTEAFF. CDR3 coding DNA: TGTGCCAGCAGCTTGAGAGGACAGGGGCGAACTGAAGCTTTCTTT.

This chain uses TRBV7-9 with TRBJ1-3, with D unresolved. Trimming left V 5 bases short and J 3 bases short, with 14 bases between. The germline V gene has CDR1 SEHNR and CDR2 FQNEAQ (reference sequence). The CDR3 is 15 residues long. CDR3 nucleotide sequence: TGTGCCAGCAGCCCTAAGATTCGGGTTGGAAACACCATATATTTT. It specifies CASSPKIRVGNTIYF.

Ten or more counts support this clonotype. This chain links TRBV29-1 with TRBJ2-1; TRBD2 might be the D (6 bases). The V end lost 4 bases, the J end lost 2 bases, and 12 bases lay between the germline ends. The CDR3 runs to 14 residues. Germline V gene data show CDR1 as SQVTM and CDR2 as ANQGSEA. The CDR3 nucleotides read TGCAGCGTTGCCTCCGGGAGAACCTACAATGAGCAGTTCTTC. Translating it yields CSVASGRTYNEQFF.

This chain joins TRBV7-3 and TRBJ2-3; 7 bases map to TRBD2. The trim removed 7 bases at V and 4 bases at J, leaving 8 bases unmatched. The CDR3 extends over 14 amino acids. The germline CDR1 and CDR2 sequences are SGHTA and FQGTGA. For the CDR3, the DNA is TGTGCCAGCAAGAGCAGCGGGGCAGCAGATACGCAGTATTTT. Translating it yields CASKSSGAADTQYF.

As to this clonotype: A much larger clone differs by one base, so this may be a read error. The chain employs TRBV6-6 and TRBJ2-5; D gene ambiguous. Germline values: CDR1 MNHNY, CDR2 SVGAGI (reference sequence). CDR3 length equals 14 residues. CDR3 residues: CASSYSSSQGTQYF. The CDR3 nucleotides read TGTGCCAGCAGTTACTCGAGCAGCCAAGGGACCCAGTACTTC.

The chain joins TRBV30 to TRBJ2-2; 11 bases align to TRBD2. The CDR3 extends over 17 amino acids. The ends lost 4 bases at V and 1 base at J; junction bases unmatched: 8. Per germline, CDR1 GTSNPN and CDR2 SVGIG (reference sequence). The CDR3 sequence: CAWTKVAGGMNTGELFF. The CDR3 nucleotides read TGTGCCTGGACCAAGGTAGCGGGAGGGATGAACACCGGGGAGCTGTTTTTT.

The table lists this clonotype with many counts. This chain joins TRBV3-1 and TRBJ2-7; D tentatively reads TRBD1 or TRBD2 (5 bases each). Germline V gene sequence: CDR1 LGHDT, CDR2 YNNKEL (reference sequence). The CDR3 runs 14 residues. Trimming removed 4 bases from V and 5 bases from J, with 15 bases in between. The chain's CDR3 is CASSPHGANNEQYF. As DNA, the CDR3 is TGTGCCAGCAGCCCCCACGGGGCAAACAACGAGCAGTACTTC.

In its sample, this clonotype was seen a few times. The rearrangement links TRBV5-1 to TRBJ2-2; 9 bases match TRBD1. In germline, CDR1 is SGHRS, CDR2 YFSETQ. The V gene end was trimmed by 4 bases and the J gene end by 3 bases; junction bases not matched to a gene: 4. CDR3 length: 15 residues. In DNA form, the CDR3 reads TGCGCCAGCAGCAGGGGACAGGGTGACACCGGGGAGCTGTTTTTT. Translated, it gives CASSRGQGDTGELFF.

This clonotype appeared many times. The chain recombines TRBV12-3 or TRBV12-4 with TRBJ2-5, with TRBD2 matching over 12 bases. This CDR3 has 16 amino acids. J gave up 2 bases and V 5 bases, and 6 bases lay outside the gene matches. CDR3 region: CASSPGTSGPQETQYF. The CDR3 DNA follows: TGTGCCAGCAGTCCCGGGACTAGCGGGCCACAAGAGACCCAGTACTTC.

The chain has TRBV2 and TRBJ2-1; 13 nucleotides agree with TRBD2. CDR3 length equals 19 residues. Unmatched junction bases numbered 15, after V lost 4 bases and J lost 6 bases. Germline V lookup: CDR1 SNHLY, CDR2 FYNNEI. DNA for the CDR3: TGTGCCAGCAGTGCTCGGGGAGGGGGACTAGCGGGATCAGTCAATGAGCAGTTCTTC. Protein product: CASSARGGGLAGSVNEQFF.

The J gene is TRBJ1-5, the V gene TRBV2, with D unclear. V was pared by 5 bases and J by 7 bases, with 18 bases between. The CDR3 is 15 amino acids. Germline CDR1 is SNHLY and CDR2 is FYNNEI. The CDR3 coding sequence is TGTGCCAGCAGTCCGTTGACCCGGACGGCCCAGCCCCAGCATTTT. Its translation: CASSPLTRTAQPQHF.

This clonotype was recorded a few times. The V and J genes are TRBV15 and TRBJ2-6; D is unclear. This CDR3 comprises 17 residues. V lost 3 bases to trimming and J lost 0 bases, with 12 bases between them. Germline values: CDR1 LNHNV, CDR2 YYDKDF (reference sequence). The CDR3 bases are TGTGCCACCAGCAGTTTAACGGAGAGCTCTGGGGCCAACGTCCTGACTTTC. Translation: CATSSLTESSGANVLTF.

This clonotype was found a few times. V and J are TRBV29-1 and TRBJ2-1, with 9 bases that match TRBD1. The V gene end was trimmed by 3 bases and the J gene end by 7 bases; junction bases not matched to a gene: 7. Germline CDR1 and CDR2: SQVTM and ANQGSEA. This CDR3 has 14 amino acids. Written as DNA, the CDR3 is TGCAGCGTTGAGGGGGGGACAGGGTCGAATGAGCAGTTCTTC. Translation: CSVEGGTGSNEQFF.

This clonotype has a handful of counts. This rearrangement joins TRBV4-1 to TRBJ2-1; no reliable D call. CDR1 and CDR2 (germline): MGHRA, YSYEKL. With 4 bases removed from V and 8 bases from J, the gap between germline ends came to 21 bases. The length of the CDR3 is 16 residues. The CDR3 DNA reads TGCGCCAGCAGCCCGTTCCAGGCAATCATGACACATGAGCAGTTCTTC. Its protein product is CASSPFQAIMTHEQFF.

This clonotype was seen a few times. V is TRBV13 and J is TRBJ1-2; D is undetermined. Deletions cut 5 bases from V and 8 bases from J, with 12 bases between. The CDR3 runs to 12 residues. The germline CDR1 and CDR2 sequences are PRHDT and FYEKMQ (reference sequence). CDR3 loop: CASSNSLGGYTF. In nucleotides, the CDR3 is TGTGCCAGCAGCAATAGCCTTGGGGGCTACACCTTC.

The chain carries TRBV9 and TRBJ2-7; maybe TRBD2 (5 bases). Trimming took off 3 bases at V and 3 bases at J, with 10 bases between the two ends. This CDR3 is built from 13 residues. Looked up from germline, CDR1 is SGDLS and CDR2 is YYNGEE. As DNA, the CDR3 is TGTGCCAGCAGCGCGGGGTGGGGCTACGAGCAGTACTTC. It is translated as CASSAGWGYEQYF.